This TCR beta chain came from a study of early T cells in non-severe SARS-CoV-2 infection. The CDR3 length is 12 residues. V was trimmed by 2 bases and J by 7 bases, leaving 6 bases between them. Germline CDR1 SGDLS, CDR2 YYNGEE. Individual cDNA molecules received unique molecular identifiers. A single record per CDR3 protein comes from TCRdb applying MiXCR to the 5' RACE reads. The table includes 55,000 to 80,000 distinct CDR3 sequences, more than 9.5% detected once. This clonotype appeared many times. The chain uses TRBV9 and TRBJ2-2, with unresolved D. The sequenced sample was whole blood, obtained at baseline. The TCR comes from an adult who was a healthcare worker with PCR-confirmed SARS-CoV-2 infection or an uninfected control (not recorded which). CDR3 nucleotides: TGTGCCAGCAGCGTTTCAGTCGGGGAGCTGTTTTTT. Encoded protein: CASSVSVGELFF.